The 23 T cell receptor beta chains below come from one sample, sequenced in a study of T cell responses to AZD1222 COVID-19 vaccine. TCRdb's table, derived via immunoSEQ multiplex PCR, lists solely in-frame clones and lacks some. The table has fewer than 150,000 clones, approximately 86% seen once. This material consisted of peripheral blood, taken 28 days after the second AZD1222 dose. The receptors were sampled from an adult who received the AZD1222 COVID-19 vaccine.

CDR3 DNA sequence: TGTGCCAGCAGCATTGGACAGGGATTTCACGAAAAACTGTTTTTT. Protein sequence: CASSIGQGFHEKLFF. The gene calls are TRBV11-2 and TRBJ1-4, with 8 bases fitting TRBD1. The CDR3 sequence is 15 residues long. The junction had 10 bases not matched to a gene; V was cut back by 5 bases and J by 8 bases. Germline-derived CDR1 and CDR2 are SGHAT and FQNNGV.

V and J are TRBV28 and TRBJ2-7; D call uncertain. Germline-derived CDR1 and CDR2 are MDHEN and SYDVKM. This CDR3 is built from 14 residues. Trimming removed 1 base at V and 2 bases at J, with 9 bases between. The CDR3 loop reads CASSLLGTTYEQYF. The CDR3 DNA reads as TGTGCCAGCAGTTTATTGGGCACGACCTACGAGCAGTACTTC.

The chain has TRBV5-4 and TRBJ2-6, with 7 bases aligning to TRBD1. Germline V gives CDR1 SGHNT, CDR2 YYREEE (reference sequence). CDR3 size: 15 residues. J gave up 1 base and V 8 bases, and 6 bases lay outside the gene matches. CDR3 bases: TGTGCCAGTCATAGACAGGGATCTGGGGCCAACGTCCTGACTTTC. Its translation is CASHRQGSGANVLTF.

The rearrangement joins TRBV2 to TRBJ1-1; possible D gene TRBD1, 5 bases. CDR1 is SNHLY, CDR2 FYNNEI, per germline. V lost 5 bases and J lost 0, with 13 bases in between. The length of the CDR3 is 15 residues. CDR3 sequence reads: CASSTDSPMNTEAFF. The CDR3 DNA reads as TGTGCCAGCAGTACCGACAGCCCCATGAACACTGAAGCTTTCTTT.

V is TRBV2 and J is TRBJ2-2; no firm D call. The CDR3 is made up of 15 amino acids. The germline V gene has CDR1 SNHLY and CDR2 FYNNEI. Trimming shortened V by 1 base and J by 1 base, and 7 bases separated the two germline ends. CDR3 loop: CASSEDLQNTGELFF. The CDR3 DNA reads as TGTGCCAGCAGTGAAGATCTACAGAACACCGGGGAGCTGTTTTTT. Complete variable domain (other parts from reference TRBV2 and TRBJ2-2): EPEVTQTPSHQVTQMGQEVILRCVPISNHLYFYWYRQILGQKVEFLVSFYNNEISEKSEIFDDQFSVERPDGSNFTLKIRSTKLEDSAMYFCASSEDLQNTGELFFGEGSRLTVL.

The gene calls are TRBV7-2 and TRBJ2-3; no clear D gene. CDR1 SGHTA and CDR2 FQGNSA come from the germline V gene. This CDR3 has 16 residues. Between the trimmed V and J ends, which lost 1 base and 0 bases, there was a span of 11 bases. As DNA, the CDR3 is TGTGCCAGCAGCTTAGTGGGCGGCCCTAGCACAGATACGCAGTATTTT. Amino acid sequence: CASSLVGGPSTDTQYF.

This chain joins TRBV24-1 and TRBJ2-2; no definite D call. Germline V gene sequence: CDR1 KGHDR, CDR2 SFDVKD. V gave up 7 bases and J gave up 7 bases, with 9 bases separating them. The CDR3 is 12 residues long. As DNA, the CDR3 is TGTGCCACCAGGGCTTGGGACGGGGAGCTGTTTTTT. Protein product: CATRAWDGELFF.

This sequence joins TRBV7-2 and TRBJ2-5; tentatively, D is TRBD1 or TRBD2 (5 bases each). The CDR3 is made up of 14 amino acids. V lost 4 bases and J lost 5, with 14 bases in between. CDR1 and CDR2 from the germline V gene are SGHTA and FQGNSA. The CDR3 reads CASSSGLYRETQYF. CDR3 bases: TGTGCCAGCAGCTCTGGACTGTACAGGGAGACCCAGTACTTC.

The genes are TRBV30 and TRBJ2-5; 10 bases are a match to TRBD2. The CDR3 loop spans 18 amino acids. Germline lookup yields CDR1 GTSNPN and CDR2 SVGIG (reference sequence). The ends lost 5 bases at V and 2 bases at J; junction bases unmatched: 17. CDR3 protein: CAWVGDPGLAENQETQYF. CDR3 DNA: TGTGCCTGGGTTGGGGACCCTGGACTAGCGGAGAATCAAGAGACCCAGTACTTC. The entire variable domain, with the rest obtained from reference TRBV30 and TRBJ2-5, is as follows: SQTIHQWPATLVQPVGSPLSLECTVEGTSNPNLYWYRQAAGRGLQLLFYSVGIGQISSEVPQNLSASRPQDRQFILSSKKLLLSDSGFYLCAWVGDPGLAENQETQYFGPGTRLLVL.

The rearrangement links TRBV6-5 to TRBJ1-6; perhaps TRBD1 as D (6 bases). The CDR3 is 13 residues long. Germline assignment: CDR1 MNHEY and CDR2 SVGAGI. The germline V and J ends were trimmed by 10 bases and 7 bases, with 14 bases remaining between them. Here the CDR3 DNA reads TGTGCCACCGCTCAGGGACAAAATTCACCCCTCCACTTT. Protein product: CATAQGQNSPLHF.

This sequence joins TRBV27 and TRBJ1-2, with 8 bases aligning to TRBD1. CDR1 and CDR2 from the germline V gene are MNHEY and SMNVEV (reference sequence). The CDR3 has 16 amino acids. Trimming at V came to 4 bases and at J to 5 bases, leaving 12 bases not matched to a gene. The DNA for the CDR3 is TGTGCCAGCAGTTCCGGACAGGGAGTTGATCTATATGGCTACACCTTC. This translates into CASSSGQGVDLYGYTF.

J is TRBJ2-7 and V is TRBV10-3; D unresolved. Trimming took off 6 bases at V and 6 bases at J, with 9 bases between the two ends. The CDR3 is 11 residues long. Per germline, CDR1 ENHRY and CDR2 SYGVKD. The DNA of the CDR3 is TGTGCCATCAGAGAGGAGCTCGAGCAGTACTTC. Translation gives CAIREELEQYF.

J is TRBJ2-7 and V is TRBV14; D remains ambiguous. V was cut by 4 bases and J by 2 bases, with 12 bases left in between. The CDR3 has 14 residues. CDR1 is SGHDN and CDR2 is FVKESK in the germline V gene. CDR3 sequence reads: CASSPFGLTYEQYF. In DNA form, the CDR3 reads TGTGCCAGCAGCCCATTCGGGTTGACCTACGAGCAGTACTTC.

This chain uses TRBV29-1 with TRBJ1-1; D is possibly TRBD1 (5 bases). The CDR3 is 16 amino acids. Per germline, CDR1 SQVTM and CDR2 ANQGSEA. V lost 0 bases, J lost 0 bases, and 14 bases lay in between. The CDR3 coding sequence is TGCAGCGTTGAAGATTTGGCGGGGGAAATGAACACTGAAGCTTTCTTT. Protein: CSVEDLAGEMNTEAFF.

The V gene is TRBV7-9, the J gene TRBJ1-5; 11 nucleotides line up with TRBD1. This CDR3 has 14 amino acids. With V trimmed by 3 bases and J by 9 bases, 4 bases remained unmatched. Germline-derived CDR1 and CDR2 are SEHNR and FQNEAQ (reference sequence). The CDR3 region has the DNA TGTGCCAGCAGCTTTGGACAGGGGGCGACGCCCCAGCATTTT. Amino acids: CASSFGQGATPQHF.

V is TRBV28 and J is TRBJ2-7; weak D call: TRBD2 (5 bases). The CDR3 is 14 residues long. V lost 5 bases and J lost 7, with 18 bases in between. Germline values: CDR1 MDHEN, CDR2 SYDVKM. In DNA form, the CDR3 reads TGTGCCAGCAGTCCCGGACTGGGCTGGCGAGAGCAGTACTTC. The encoded protein is CASSPGLGWREQYF.

A remark on this clone: A much larger clone differs by one base, so this may be a read error. Other nucleotide sequences in the sample specify the same CDR3. The CDR3 region has the DNA TGCGCCAGCAGCTTGGCCGGAGGGGCCGATAATTCACCCCTTCACTTT. Translated: CASSLAGGADNSPLHF. The V and J genes are TRBV5-1 and TRBJ1-6, with TRBD1 as a possible D gene (5 bases). This CDR3 has 16 residues. Germline-derived CDR1 and CDR2 are SGHRS and YFSETQ.

V usage is TRBV7-8 and J usage is TRBJ1-5; no reliable D call. Per the germline V gene, CDR1 is SGHVS and CDR2 is FQNEAQ. Trimming stripped 4 bases from V and 1 base from J, with 11 bases between. The length of the CDR3 is 15 residues. CDR3 sequence: CASSSELMSNQPQHF. The CDR3, as DNA: TGTGCCAGCAGCTCCGAGCTAATGAGCAATCAGCCCCAGCATTTT.

The chain employs TRBV6-4 and TRBJ2-3, with 8 bases that match TRBD2. With 3 bases clipped from V and 1 base from J, the junction kept 3 bases outside the gene matches. This CDR3 is 15 amino acids long. From germline, CDR1 is MRHNA and CDR2 SNTAGT. The CDR3 nucleotides read TGTGCCAGCAGTGAGAGCGGGGGAGGCACAGATACGCAGTATTTT. This translates into CASSESGGGTDTQYF.

About this clone itself: A junction boundary mismatches the germline segment, possibly from a read error. The rearrangement joins TRBV6-1 to TRBJ2-1, with TRBD2 as a possible D gene (5 bases). The CDR3 length is 11 residues. Germline CDR1 and CDR2: MNHNS and SASEGT. CDR3: CASSELSGDVF. CDR3 DNA: TGTGCCAGCAGTGAATTGAGCGGTGACGTCTTC.

The rearrangement links TRBV19 to TRBJ1-1; D is ambiguous. V was cut by 3 bases and J by 1 base, with 9 bases left in between. This CDR3 contains 14 residues. Germline CDR1 reads LNHDA; CDR2 reads SQIVND (reference sequence). The CDR3 protein is CASSILSGNTEAFF. As DNA, the CDR3 is TGTGCCAGTAGTATTCTCTCGGGGAACACTGAAGCTTTCTTT.

This clone was counted a single time. The chain joins TRBV6-1 to TRBJ2-4, with 9 positions matching TRBD1. The CDR3 length is 19 residues. Germline CDR1 MNHNS, CDR2 SASEGT. The junction had 12 bases not matched to a gene; V was cut back by 3 bases and J by 0 bases. In DNA form, the CDR3 reads TGTGCCAGCAGTGAGAATCCGGGACAGGGATTTCTAGCCAAAAACATTCAGTACTTC. Residues: CASSENPGQGFLAKNIQYF.

This chain joins TRBV5-1 and TRBJ2-3; TRBD2 matches at 12 bases. This CDR3 is 16 amino acids long. The V and J ends lost 4 bases and 3 bases, in that order; junction bases with no gene match: 6. Per the germline V gene, CDR1 is SGHRS and CDR2 is YFSETQ. CDR3 nucleotide sequence: TGCGCCAGCAGCGCTGGACTAGCGGGAAGTACAGATACGCAGTATTTT. This encodes CASSAGLAGSTDTQYF.